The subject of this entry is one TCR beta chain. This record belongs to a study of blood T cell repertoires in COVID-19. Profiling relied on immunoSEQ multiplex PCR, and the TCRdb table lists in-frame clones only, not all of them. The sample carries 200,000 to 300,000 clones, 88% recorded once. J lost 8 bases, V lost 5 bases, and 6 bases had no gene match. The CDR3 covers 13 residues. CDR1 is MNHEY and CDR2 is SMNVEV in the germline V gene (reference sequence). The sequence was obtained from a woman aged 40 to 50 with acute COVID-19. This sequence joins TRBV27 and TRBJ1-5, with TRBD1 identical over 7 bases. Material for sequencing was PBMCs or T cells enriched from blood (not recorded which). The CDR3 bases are TGTGCCAGCAGTCTCGAGGGGGCAAAGCCCCAGCATTTT. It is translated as CASSLEGAKPQHF.